This T cell receptor (beta chain) derives from a study of cytomegalovirus exposure and HLA in healthy donors. Study findings and constraints: The sole available immune exposure information was CMV serostatus. As a later analysis showed, several of the most significant clusters appeared to be linked to common viral pathogens. According to a later analysis, most TCR beta chains associated with CMV appeared HLA-restricted.

Germline values: CDR1 SGDLS, CDR2 YYNGEE. V shed 3 bases and J shed 2 bases, with 14 bases lying between them. This CDR3 is built from 15 residues. Details on this clone: The antigen is undetermined.

The PCR had 60 Vbeta and 13 Jbeta primers. Measured with immunoSEQ multiplex PCR; TCRdb has only the in-frame clones, and not every one. The sample has about 160,000 clones; 65% to 85% are singletons. The rearrangement links TRBV9 to TRBJ2-5; weak D call: TRBD2 (5 bases). The receptor was isolated from a woman aged 30 to 39 in good health and CMV-seropositive. Sequencing was carried out using PBMCs. The CDR3 DNA sequence: TGTGCCAGCAGCGCTTTAGGAGGAATACAAGAGACCCAGTACTTC. Protein sequence: CASSALGGIQETQYF.